This T cell receptor beta chain was recorded in a study of blood T cell repertoires in COVID-19. Study at large: Whether acute or convalescent, the COVID-19 samples came from the United States, Italy and Spain. T cells, B-cell-depleted T cells, or PBMCs supplied cDNA or gDNA.

Here immunoSEQ multiplex PCR was the method, and the copy in TCRdb shows in-frame clones only, minus some. In the table there are 140,000 to 150,000 clones, about nine tenths of which are singletons. Recruitment covered about 25 US areas and drew participants whose ages spanned about 18 to 90 years. Germline-derived CDR1 and CDR2 are SGHAT and FQNNGV. The trim removed 3 bases at V and 12 bases at J, leaving 13 bases unmatched. The CDR3 sequence is 14 residues long. V is TRBV11-2 and J is TRBJ2-7, with 8 positions matching TRBD1. The sample comprised PBMCs or T cells enriched from blood (not recorded which). The origin of this receptor is a man in his 60s who had recovered from COVID-19. In DNA form, the CDR3 reads TGTGCCAGCAGCTTGGGGACAGGCCCCACTCCCCGGTACTTC. Its translation is CASSLGTGPTPRYF.